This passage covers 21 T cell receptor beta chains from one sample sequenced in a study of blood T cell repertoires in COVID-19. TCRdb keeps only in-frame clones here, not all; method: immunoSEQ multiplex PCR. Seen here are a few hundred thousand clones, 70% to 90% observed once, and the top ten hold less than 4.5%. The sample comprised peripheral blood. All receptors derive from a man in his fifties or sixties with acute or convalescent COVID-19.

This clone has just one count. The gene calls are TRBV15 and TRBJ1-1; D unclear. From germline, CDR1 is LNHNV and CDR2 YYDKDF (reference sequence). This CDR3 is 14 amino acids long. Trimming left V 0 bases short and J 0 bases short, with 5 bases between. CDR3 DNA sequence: TGTGCCACCAGCAGAGAATCAGTGAACACTGAAGCTTTCTTT. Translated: CATSRESVNTEAFF.

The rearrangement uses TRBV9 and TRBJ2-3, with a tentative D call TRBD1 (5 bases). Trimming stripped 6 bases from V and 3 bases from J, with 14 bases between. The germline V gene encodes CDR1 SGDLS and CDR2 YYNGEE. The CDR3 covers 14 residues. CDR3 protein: CASMGRVSTDTQYF. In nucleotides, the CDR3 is TGTGCCAGCATGGGCAGGGTGTCTACAGATACGCAGTATTTT.

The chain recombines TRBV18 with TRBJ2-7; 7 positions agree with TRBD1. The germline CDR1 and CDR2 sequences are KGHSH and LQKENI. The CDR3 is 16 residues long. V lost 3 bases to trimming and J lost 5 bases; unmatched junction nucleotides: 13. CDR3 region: CASSPRQGTLGDEQYF. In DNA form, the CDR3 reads TGTGCCAGCTCACCTCGACAGGGTACCCTCGGGGACGAGCAGTACTTC. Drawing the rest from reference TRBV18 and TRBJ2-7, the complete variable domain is NAGVMQNPRHLVRRRGQEARLRCSPMKGHSHVYWYRQLPEEGLKFMVYLQKENIIDESGMPKERFSAEFPKEGPSILRIQQVVRGDSAAYFCASSPRQGTLGDEQYFGPGTRLTVT.

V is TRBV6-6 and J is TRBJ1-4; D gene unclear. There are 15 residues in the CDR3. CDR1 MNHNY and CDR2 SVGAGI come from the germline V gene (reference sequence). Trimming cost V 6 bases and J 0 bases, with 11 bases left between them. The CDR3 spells CASRSDGATNEKLFF. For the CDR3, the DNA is TGTGCCAGCAGATCCGACGGGGCAACTAATGAAAAACTGTTTTTT.

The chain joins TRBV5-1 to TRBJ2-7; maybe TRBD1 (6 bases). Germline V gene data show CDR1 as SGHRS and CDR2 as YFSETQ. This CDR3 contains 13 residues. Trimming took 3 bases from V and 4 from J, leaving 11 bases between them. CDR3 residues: CASSYTGSYEQYF. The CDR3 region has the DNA TGCGCCAGCAGCTATACAGGGTCATACGAGCAGTACTTC. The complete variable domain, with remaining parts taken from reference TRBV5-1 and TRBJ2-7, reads KAGVTQTPRYLIKTRGQQVTLSCSPISGHRSVSWYQQTPGQGLQFLFEYFSETQRNKGNFPGRFSGRQFSNSRSEMNVSTLELGDSALYLCASSYTGSYEQYFGPGTRLTVT.

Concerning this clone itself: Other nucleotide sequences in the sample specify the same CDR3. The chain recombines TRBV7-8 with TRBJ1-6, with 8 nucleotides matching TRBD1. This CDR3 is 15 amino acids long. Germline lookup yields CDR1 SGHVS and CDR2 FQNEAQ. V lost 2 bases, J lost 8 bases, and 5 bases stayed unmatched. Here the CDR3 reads CASSLQGTGHSPLHF. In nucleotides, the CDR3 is TGTGCCAGCAGCTTACAGGGGACAGGACATTCACCCCTCCACTTT.

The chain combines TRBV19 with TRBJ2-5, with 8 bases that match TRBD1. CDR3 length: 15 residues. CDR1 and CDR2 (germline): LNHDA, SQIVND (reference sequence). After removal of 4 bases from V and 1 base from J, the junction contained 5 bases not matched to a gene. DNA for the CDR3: TGTGCCAGTAGTAAAAATACAGGGGGCCAAGAGACCCAGTACTTC. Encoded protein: CASSKNTGGQETQYF.

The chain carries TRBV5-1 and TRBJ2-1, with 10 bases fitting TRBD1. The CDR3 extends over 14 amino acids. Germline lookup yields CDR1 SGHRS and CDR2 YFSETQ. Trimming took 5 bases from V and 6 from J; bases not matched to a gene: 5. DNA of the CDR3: TGCGCCAGCAGTTTCGACAGGGGGCTCAATGAGCAGTTCTTC. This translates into CASSFDRGLNEQFF.

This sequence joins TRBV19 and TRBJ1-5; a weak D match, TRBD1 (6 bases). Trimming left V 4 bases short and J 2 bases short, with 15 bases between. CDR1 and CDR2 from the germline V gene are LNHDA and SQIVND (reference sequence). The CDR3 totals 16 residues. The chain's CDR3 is CASSKGGAGGNQPQHF. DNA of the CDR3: TGTGCCAGTAGTAAAGGGGGAGCCGGCGGCAATCAGCCCCAGCATTTT.

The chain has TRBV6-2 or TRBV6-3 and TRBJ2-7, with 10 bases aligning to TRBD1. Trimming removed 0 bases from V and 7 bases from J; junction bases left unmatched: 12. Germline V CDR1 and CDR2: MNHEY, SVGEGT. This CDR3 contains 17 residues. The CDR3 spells CASSYSRGTGDRGEQYF. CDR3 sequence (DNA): TGTGCCAGCAGTTACTCGAGGGGGACAGGGGACAGAGGGGAGCAGTACTTC.

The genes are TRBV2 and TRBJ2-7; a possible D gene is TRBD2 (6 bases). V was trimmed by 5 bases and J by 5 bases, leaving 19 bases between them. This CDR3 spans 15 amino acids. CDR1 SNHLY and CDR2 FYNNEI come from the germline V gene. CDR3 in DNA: TGTGCCAGCAGTACCGGGACTCCTCGGGTCCACGAGCAGTACTTC. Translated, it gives CASSTGTPRVHEQYF.

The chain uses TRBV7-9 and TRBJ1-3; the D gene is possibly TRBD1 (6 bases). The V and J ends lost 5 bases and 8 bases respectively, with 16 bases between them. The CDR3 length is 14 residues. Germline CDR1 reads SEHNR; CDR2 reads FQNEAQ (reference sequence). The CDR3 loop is CASSPLGGADTIYF. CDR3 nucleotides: TGTGCCAGCAGCCCACTCGGGGGGGCGGACACCATATATTTT.

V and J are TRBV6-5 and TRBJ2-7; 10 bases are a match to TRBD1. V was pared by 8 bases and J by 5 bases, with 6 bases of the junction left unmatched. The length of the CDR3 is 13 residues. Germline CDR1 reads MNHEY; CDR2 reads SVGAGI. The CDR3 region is CASEGQGGNEQYF. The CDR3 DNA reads TGTGCCAGCGAAGGACAGGGGGGGAACGAGCAGTACTTC.

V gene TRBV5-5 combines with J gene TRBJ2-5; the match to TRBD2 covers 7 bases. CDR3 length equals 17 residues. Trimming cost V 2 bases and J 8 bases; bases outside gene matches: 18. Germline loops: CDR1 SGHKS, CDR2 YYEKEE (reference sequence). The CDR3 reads CASSFADYRASGGTQYF. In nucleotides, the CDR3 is TGTGCCAGCAGCTTTGCTGACTACAGAGCTTCGGGGGGAACCCAGTACTTC.

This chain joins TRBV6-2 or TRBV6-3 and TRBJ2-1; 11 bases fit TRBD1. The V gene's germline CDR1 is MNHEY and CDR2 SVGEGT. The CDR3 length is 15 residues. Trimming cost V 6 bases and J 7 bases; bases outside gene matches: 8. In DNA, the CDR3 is TGTGCCAGCAGCCTCGGGACAGGGGGGTGGAATGAGCAGTTCTTC. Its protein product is CASSLGTGGWNEQFF.

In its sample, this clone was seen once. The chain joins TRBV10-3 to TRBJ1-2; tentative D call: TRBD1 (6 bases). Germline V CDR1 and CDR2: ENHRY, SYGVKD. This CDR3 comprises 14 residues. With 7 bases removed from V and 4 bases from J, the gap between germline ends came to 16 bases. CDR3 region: CAITPGGPIYGYTF. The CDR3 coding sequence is TGTGCCATCACCCCGGGGGGGCCCATCTATGGCTACACCTTC.

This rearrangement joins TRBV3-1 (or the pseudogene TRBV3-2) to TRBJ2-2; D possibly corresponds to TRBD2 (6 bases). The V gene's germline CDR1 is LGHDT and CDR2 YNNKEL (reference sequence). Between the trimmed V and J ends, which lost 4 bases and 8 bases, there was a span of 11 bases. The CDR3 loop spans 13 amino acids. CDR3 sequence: CASSLGRGGELFF. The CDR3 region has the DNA TGTGCCAGCAGCCTCGGGAGAGGTGGGGAGCTGTTTTTT.

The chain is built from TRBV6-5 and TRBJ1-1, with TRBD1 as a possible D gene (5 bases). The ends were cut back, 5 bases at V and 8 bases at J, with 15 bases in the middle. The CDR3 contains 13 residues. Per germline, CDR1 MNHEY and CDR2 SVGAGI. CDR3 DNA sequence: TGTGCCAGCAGTCCCGGGCTGGGGCGGGAAGCTTTCTTT. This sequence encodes CASSPGLGREAFF.

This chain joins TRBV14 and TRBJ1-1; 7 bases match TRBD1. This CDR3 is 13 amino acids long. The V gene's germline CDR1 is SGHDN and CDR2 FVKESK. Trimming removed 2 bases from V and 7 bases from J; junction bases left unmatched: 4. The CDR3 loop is CASSQQRTGEAFF. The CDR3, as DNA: TGTGCCAGCAGCCAACAACGGACAGGTGAAGCTTTCTTT.

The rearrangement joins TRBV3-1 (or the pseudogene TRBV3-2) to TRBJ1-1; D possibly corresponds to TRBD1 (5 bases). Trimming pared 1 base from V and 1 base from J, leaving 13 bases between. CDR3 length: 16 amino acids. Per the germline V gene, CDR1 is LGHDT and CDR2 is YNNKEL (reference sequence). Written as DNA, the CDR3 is TGTGCCAGCAGCCAAGTCGGGACTACCCGGAACACTGAAGCTTTCTTT. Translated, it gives CASSQVGTTRNTEAFF.

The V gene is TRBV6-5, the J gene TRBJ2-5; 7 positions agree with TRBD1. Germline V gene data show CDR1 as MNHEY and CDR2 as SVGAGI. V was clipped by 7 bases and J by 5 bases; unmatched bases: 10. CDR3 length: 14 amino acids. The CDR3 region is CASTMTGFGETQYF. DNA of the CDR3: TGTGCCAGCACTATGACAGGGTTTGGTGAGACCCAGTACTTC.